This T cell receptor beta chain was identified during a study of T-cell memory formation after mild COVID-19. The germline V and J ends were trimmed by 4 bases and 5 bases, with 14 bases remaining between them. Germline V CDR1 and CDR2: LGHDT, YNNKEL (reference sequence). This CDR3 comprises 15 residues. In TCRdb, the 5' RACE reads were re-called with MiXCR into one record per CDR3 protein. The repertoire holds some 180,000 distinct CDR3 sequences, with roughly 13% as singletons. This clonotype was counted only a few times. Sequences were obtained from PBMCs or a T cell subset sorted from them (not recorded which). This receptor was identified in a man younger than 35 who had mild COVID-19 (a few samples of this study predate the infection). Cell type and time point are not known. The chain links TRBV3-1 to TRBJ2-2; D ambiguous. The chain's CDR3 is CASSRLGWNTGELFF. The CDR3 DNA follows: TGTGCCAGCAGCCGCCTCGGGTGGAATACCGGGGAGCTGTTTTTT.